These 7 T cell receptor beta chains originate from one sample sequenced in a study of identical twins (dated by TCRdb to 2016 to 2018). Library construction relied on 5' RACE. Instrument on record: Illumina HiSeq 2000. TCRdb redid the processing of the public reads, applying fastp at Q25 and MiXCR, and retained in-frame beta chains. Every distinct CDR3 protein forms one entry, paired with its most common genes and DNA. The sample has roughly 230,000 distinct CDR3 sequences on record, roughly 8% of them singletons. The ten biggest clones cover less than 4% of the sample. This same sample was also taken into another study, of yellow fever vaccine responses in identical twins.

The sample comprised CD8+ T cells sorted from blood. Source of these receptors: a woman aged 18-35 years in good health.

This sequence joins TRBV9 and TRBJ1-2; the match to TRBD1 covers 7 bases. Unmatched junction bases numbered 3, after V lost 1 base and J lost 6 bases. The CDR3 loop spans 13 amino acids. Germline CDR1 SGDLS, CDR2 YYNGEE. The CDR3 is CASSVPGGNGYTF. The CDR3 coding sequence is TGTGCCAGCAGCGTACCAGGGGGAAATGGCTACACCTTC. Supplemented by reference TRBV9 and TRBJ1-2, the full variable domain reads DSGVTQTPKHLITATGQRVTLRCSPRSGDLSVYWYQQSLDQGLQFLIQYYNGEERAKGNILERFSAQQFPDLHSELNLSSLELGDSALYFCASSVPGGNGYTFGSGTRLTVV.

There are a few counts of this clonotype. The chain joins TRBV7-9 to TRBJ2-2, with a weak D call TRBD2 (5 bases). The germline V gene has CDR1 SEHNR and CDR2 FQNEAQ (reference sequence). The CDR3 is 15 residues long. V lost 0 bases and J 7 bases, leaving 12 bases between the germline ends. The CDR3: CASSLAGGEIGELFF. The CDR3 region has the DNA TGTGCCAGCAGCTTAGCAGGAGGCGAAATCGGGGAGCTGTTTTTT.

In its sample, this clonotype was seen many times. The chain links TRBV4-1 to TRBJ2-7; tentatively, D is TRBD2 (5 bases). Deletions cut 1 base from V and 0 bases from J, with 16 bases between. The CDR3 contains 17 residues. CDR1 and CDR2 (germline): MGHRA, YSYEKL. This CDR3 is CASSQGTGIASSYEQYF. DNA of the CDR3: TGCGCCAGCAGCCAAGGCACGGGAATAGCAAGCTCCTACGAGCAGTACTTC.

This clonotype appeared many times. CDR3 coding DNA: TGTGCCAGCAGCTTTCTAGAGAGAACAGATACGCAGTATTTT. This codes for CASSFLERTDTQYF. The chain is built from TRBV7-8 and TRBJ2-3; D gene unclear. The CDR3 consists of 14 residues. In germline, CDR1 is SGHVS, CDR2 FQNEAQ. V was clipped by 3 bases and J by 3 bases, with 10 bases between them.

This chain connects TRBV9 to TRBJ1-4, with TRBD1 as a possible D gene (5 bases). V gave up 4 bases and J gave up 0 bases, with 10 bases separating them. This CDR3 contains 15 residues. Germline V gene data show CDR1 as SGDLS and CDR2 as YYNGEE. This CDR3 reads CASSQEQATNEKLFF. CDR3 in DNA: TGTGCCAGCAGCCAGGAACAGGCAACTAATGAAAAACTGTTTTTT.

The V call is TRBV28, the J call TRBJ2-3, with a weak D call TRBD2 (6 bases). The germline V and J ends were trimmed by 11 bases and 5 bases, with 26 bases remaining between them. CDR3 length equals 16 residues. Germline V gene lookup returns CDR1 MDHEN and CDR2 SYDVKM. CDR3 nucleotides: TGTGCCTGCTGCATTGGGATGGGGATCGGGGGAGATACGCAGTATTTT. This translates into CACCIGMGIGGDTQYF.

The chain links TRBV4-1 to TRBJ2-1; D may be TRBD2 (5 bases). Trimming removed 3 bases from V and 8 bases from J, with 20 bases in between. This CDR3 region has 16 residues. Looked up from germline, CDR1 is MGHRA and CDR2 is YSYEKL. The CDR3 reads CASSQAPGPAADEQFF. The CDR3 coding sequence is TGCGCCAGCAGCCAGGCTCCGGGTCCAGCGGCCGATGAGCAGTTCTTC.